The sequence of this T cell receptor beta chain was determined in a study of T cells in narcolepsy. Assay used: immunoSEQ multiplex PCR; TCRdb lists only in-frame clones, some missing. Of under 35,000 clones in the sample, around 83% were seen once. V lost 1 base and J lost 0, with 9 bases in between. Germline loops: CDR1 LGHNA, CDR2 YSLEER. This CDR3 is built from 15 residues. The sequence was collected from a human donor in good health. Sequenced material: memory (CD45RA-) CD4+ T cells from blood. V is TRBV4-3 and J is TRBJ1-2; D is undetermined. CDR3: CASSQVQSTNYGYTF. CDR3 DNA sequence: TGCGCCAGCAGCCAAGTACAGAGCACTAACTATGGCTACACCTTC.